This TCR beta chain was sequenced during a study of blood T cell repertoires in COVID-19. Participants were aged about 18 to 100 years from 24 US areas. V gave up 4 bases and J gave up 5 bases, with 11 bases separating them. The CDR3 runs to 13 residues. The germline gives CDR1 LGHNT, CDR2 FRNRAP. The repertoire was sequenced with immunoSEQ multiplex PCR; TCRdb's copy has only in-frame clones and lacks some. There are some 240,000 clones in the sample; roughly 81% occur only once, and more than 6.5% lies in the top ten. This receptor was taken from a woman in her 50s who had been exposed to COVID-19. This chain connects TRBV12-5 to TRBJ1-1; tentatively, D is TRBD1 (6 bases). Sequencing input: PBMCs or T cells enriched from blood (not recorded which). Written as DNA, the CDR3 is TGTGCTAGTGGTTCGATGGGGGCTACTGAAGCTTTCTTT. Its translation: CASGSMGATEAFF.